This T cell receptor (beta chain) emerged from a study of shared clonotypes between healthy human individuals. Findings and limits, study-wide: Shared clonotypes across all four donors exceeded non-shared ones in generation probability. Of the naive CD4 clonotypes, about 5% were shared across several donors.

V dropped 2 bases and J dropped 7 bases, with 15 bases sitting between them. This CDR3 has 15 residues. Germline CDR1 reads LNHDA; CDR2 reads SQIVND (reference sequence). This clone was counted a few times. Its antigen remains unknown. The table came from immunoSEQ multiplex PCR; TCRdb's copy has only in-frame clones and leaves some out. The sample lists under 350,000 clones, over 75% occurring once. Sequencing input: memory CD8+ T cells sorted from blood. Subset given: CD45RO+ cells pooled with CCR7-negative TemRA cells. This TCR came from a young man in good health. The chain carries TRBV19 and TRBJ1-5, with TRBD1 as a possible D gene (5 bases). The CDR3 nucleotides read TGTGCCAGTAGTATATTTGAGGGGCTCCGGCAGCCCCAGCATTTT. Its translation: CASSIFEGLRQPQHF.